This T cell receptor beta chain comes out of a study of cytomegalovirus exposure and HLA in healthy donors. The CDR3 is 13 amino acids. Germline CDR1 SGHTS, CDR2 YDEGEE. The ends lost 0 bases at V and 9 bases at J; junction bases unmatched: 5. In the PCR, 60 Vbeta and 13 Jbeta primers were used. Sequenced by immunoSEQ multiplex PCR; TCRdb stores in-frame clones only, minus some. The sample comprises 90,000 to 130,000 clones, about three quarters of which are singletons, and 2.5% to 3% rests with the top ten. The specimen sequenced was PBMCs. This TCR derives from an older woman in good health and CMV-seropositive. The gene calls are TRBV5-8 and TRBJ1-1, with 7 positions matching TRBD1. Here the CDR3 reads CASSLGGTVKAFF. The CDR3 region has the DNA TGTGCCAGCAGCTTGGGGGGGACAGTGAAAGCTTTCTTT.